This T cell receptor (beta chain) was recovered during a study of T cell responses to AZD1222 COVID-19 vaccine. V gave up 5 bases and J gave up 0 bases, with 20 bases separating them. CDR1 and CDR2 from the germline V gene are SGHTA and FQGNSA. The CDR3 is made up of 17 amino acids. With regard to this clone: The target antigen is unknown.

Regarding the study as a whole: Among the donors, most were white British and more were female, and clonal diversity was possibly underestimated. Reportedly, close to half of spike-specific TCRs are directed against unmutated variant regions.

Sequenced by immunoSEQ multiplex PCR; TCRdb stores in-frame clones only, minus some. The repertoire consists of approximately 120,000 clones, with about 85% occurring once and the leading ten covering 4.4%. The sequence came from an adult who received the AZD1222 COVID-19 vaccine. The material sequenced was peripheral blood, taken 28 days after the second AZD1222 dose. This chain joins TRBV7-2 and TRBJ2-7; either TRBD1 or TRBD2 may fit D (6 bases each). Here the CDR3 reads CASSPLRRGFSSYEQYF. The CDR3 DNA reads TGTGCCAGCAGCCCCCTCCGGAGGGGGTTTAGCTCCTACGAGCAGTACTTC. Filled out from reference TRBV7-2 and TRBJ2-7, the complete variable domain reads GAGVSQSPSNKVTEKGKDVELRCDPISGHTALYWYRQSLGQGLEFLIYFQGNSAPDKSGLPSDRFSAERTGGSVSTLTIQRTQQEDSAVYLCASSPLRRGFSSYEQYFGPGTRLTVT.